This T cell receptor beta chain was recovered during a study of identical twins. This clonotype has more than one count but fewer than ten. TCRdb analysed the 5' RACE reads with MiXCR anew, one entry per CDR3 protein. The data contain about 240,000 distinct CDR3 sequences, 10% to 13% of them singletons. The germline gives CDR1 SQVTM, CDR2 ANQGSEA. The CDR3 sequence is 15 residues long. The junction had 7 bases not matched to a gene; V was cut back by 3 bases and J by 5 bases. The rearrangement joins TRBV29-1 to TRBJ2-2, with 9 bases lining up with TRBD2. Sequencing used memory T cells sorted from blood. The clonotype was recovered from a man aged 50 or older in good health. This CDR3 is CSVDPAGGGTGELFF. The CDR3 DNA reads as TGCAGCGTTGACCCAGCGGGAGGAGGGACCGGGGAGCTGTTTTTT.